One sample yielded the 21 T cell receptor beta chains listed below, sequenced in a study of cytomegalovirus exposure and HLA in healthy donors. PCR used 60 Vbeta primers and 13 Jbeta primers. Using immunoSEQ multiplex PCR, the repertoire was profiled, and TCRdb retains in-frame clones only, with some absent. The table has some 120,000 clones, just under 75% seen once. The material sequenced was PBMCs. These receptors came from a man in his forties or fifties in good health and CMV-seropositive.

This clone was seen just once. This sequence joins TRBV5-1 and TRBJ2-5, with TRBD1 as a possible D gene (5 bases). The V gene lost 0 bases and the J gene lost 2 bases, with 8 bases spanning the gap. Germline lookup yields CDR1 SGHRS and CDR2 YFSETQ. The CDR3 length is 14 residues. CDR3 in DNA: TGCGCCAGCAGCTTGGGCCAGGGTCAAGAGACCCAGTACTTC. This translates into CASSLGQGQETQYF.

The chain recombines TRBV5-6 with TRBJ2-5, with no clear D. Germline assignment: CDR1 SGHDT and CDR2 YYEEEE. V was shortened by 4 bases and J by 1 base, with 11 bases between the two germline ends. This CDR3 is 14 amino acids long. CDR3 sequence reads: CASSPVTIQETQYF. The CDR3 DNA reads as TGTGCCAGCAGCCCGGTGACAATCCAAGAGACCCAGTACTTC.

This chain links TRBV5-1 with TRBJ2-7, with a weak D call TRBD1 (5 bases). V shed 4 bases and J shed 6 bases, with 11 bases lying between them. The CDR3 totals 12 residues. Per the germline V gene, CDR1 is SGHRS and CDR2 is YFSETQ. The CDR3 protein is CASSPTGSEQYF. Here the CDR3 DNA reads TGCGCCAGCAGCCCAACAGGATCCGAGCAGTACTTC.

With respect to this clone: Additional DNA sequences in this sample encode the identical CDR3. The chain joins TRBV7-8 to TRBJ2-1; 12 bases are shared with TRBD2. V dropped 8 bases and J dropped 7; count of bases not matched to a gene: 9. The length of the CDR3 is 15 residues. Germline values: CDR1 SGHVS, CDR2 FQNEAQ. The CDR3 sequence: CASRYLAGGGNEQFF. CDR3 bases: TGTGCCAGCCGGTACCTAGCGGGAGGGGGTAATGAGCAGTTCTTC.

The chain has TRBV29-1 and TRBJ2-5, with 11 bases identical to TRBD1. The DNA end favors TRBJ2-7, so the J call may be wrong. Germline V gene sequence: CDR1 SQVTM, CDR2 ANQGSEA. The length of the CDR3 is 13 residues. The CDR3, as DNA: TGCAGCGTCGTACCGGGACAGGGGGGCGAGCAGTACTTC. This sequence encodes CSVVPGQGGEQYF.

The V call is TRBV5-1, the J call TRBJ2-7; 7 bases are a match to TRBD2. The CDR3 is made up of 13 amino acids. The ends lost 3 bases at V and 7 bases at J; junction bases unmatched: 7. The germline V gene has CDR1 SGHRS and CDR2 YFSETQ. The CDR3 region is CASSSREGMEQYF. CDR3 sequence (DNA): TGCGCCAGCAGCTCAAGGGAGGGGATGGAGCAGTACTTC. Variable domain in full (rest from reference TRBV5-1 and TRBJ2-7): KAGVTQTPRYLIKTRGQQVTLSCSPISGHRSVSWYQQTPGQGLQFLFEYFSETQRNKGNFPGRFSGRQFSNSRSEMNVSTLELGDSALYLCASSSREGMEQYFGPGTRLTVT.

The genes are TRBV5-1 and TRBJ1-3, with D possibly matching TRBD1 (6 bases). V gave up 2 bases and J gave up 3 bases, with 15 bases separating them. Germline CDR1 SGHRS, CDR2 YFSETQ. The CDR3 contains 16 residues. For the CDR3, the DNA is TGCGCCAGCAGCTTCGACGGGCAGGGGAATGGAAACACCATATATTTT. Encoded protein: CASSFDGQGNGNTIYF.

V usage is TRBV23-1 and J usage is TRBJ2-1; TRBD1 is a possible D gene (6 bases). TRBV23-1 is flagged as an ORF with uncertain function. The V gene lost 5 bases and the J gene lost 5 bases, with 19 bases spanning the gap. This CDR3 spans 16 amino acids. Here the CDR3 reads CASSAPRGLWDNEQFF. CDR3 nucleotides: TGCGCCAGCAGTGCCCCCAGGGGCCTCTGGGACAATGAGCAGTTCTTC.

This sequence joins TRBV28 and TRBJ1-2; weak D call: TRBD1 (6 bases). V was trimmed by 6 bases and J by 3 bases, leaving 14 bases between them. This CDR3 contains 14 residues. Germline-derived CDR1 and CDR2 are MDHEN and SYDVKM. Here the CDR3 DNA reads TGTGCCAGCAGCATCCTTACAGGGTACTATGGCTACACCTTC. This encodes CASSILTGYYGYTF.

This sequence joins TRBV5-1 and TRBJ2-7; no definite D call. Germline CDR1 is SGHRS and CDR2 is YFSETQ. There are 14 residues in the CDR3. Trimming stripped 0 bases from V and 1 base from J, with 8 bases between. CDR3 amino acids: CASSLAPGSYEQYF. Here the CDR3 DNA reads TGCGCCAGCAGCTTGGCCCCAGGTTCCTACGAGCAGTACTTC.

The chain couples TRBV29-1 to TRBJ1-2; D not resolved. Germline CDR1 reads SQVTM; CDR2 reads ANQGSEA. The CDR3 spans 9 residues. Trimming took 6 bases from V and 6 from J, leaving 5 bases between them. CDR3 nucleotide sequence: TGCAGCGTATCTGATGGCTACACCTTC. Amino acid sequence: CSVSDGYTF.

The chain carries TRBV25-1 and TRBJ1-4; D is possibly TRBD1 (6 bases). With 4 bases removed from V and 8 bases from J, the gap between germline ends came to 11 bases. Germline V CDR1 and CDR2: MGHDK, SYGVNS. The CDR3 covers 13 residues. CDR3: CASSGGQLEKLFF. CDR3 coding DNA: TGTGCCAGCAGTGGAGGACAGTTGGAAAAACTGTTTTTT. Looking up the rest from reference TRBV25-1 and TRBJ1-4 gives the full variable domain: EADIYQTPRYLVIGTGKKITLECSQTMGHDKMYWYQQDPGMELHLIHYSYGVNSTEKGDLSSESTVSRIRTEHFPLTLESARPSHTSQYLCASSGGQLEKLFFGSGTQLSVL.

This clone has just a few counts. This chain joins TRBV6-1 and TRBJ2-5, with D uncertain. Matching the DNA end better, TRBJ2-7 makes the J call doubtful. This CDR3 is built from 14 residues. The germline V gene has CDR1 MNHNS and CDR2 SASEGT. For the CDR3, the DNA is TGTGCCAGCAGTGCTTCTTATAGCTCCTACGAGCAGTACTTC. This encodes CASSASYSSYEQYF.

This sequence joins TRBV28 and TRBJ2-2; D is ambiguous. CDR3 length: 14 residues. CDR1 and CDR2 from the germline V gene are MDHEN and SYDVKM. V lost 8 bases and J 0 bases, leaving 10 bases between the germline ends. The CDR3 loop reads CASVHRANTGELFF. The DNA for the CDR3 is TGTGCCAGCGTCCATCGGGCGAACACCGGGGAGCTGTTTTTT.

V gene TRBV6-5 combines with J gene TRBJ1-4; 7 bases match TRBD1. This CDR3 has 14 residues. V shed 5 bases and J 4 bases; nucleotides not matched to a gene: 4. Germline V gene sequence: CDR1 MNHEY, CDR2 SVGAGI. The CDR3 bases are TGTGCCAGCAGTGAGGGACAGTTTAATGAAAAACTGTTTTTT. The encoded protein is CASSEGQFNEKLFF.

This clone was detected only a few times. The rearrangement joins TRBV18 to TRBJ1-4; possibly TRBD1 for D (5 bases). Germline loops: CDR1 KGHSH, CDR2 LQKENI. CDR3 length: 16 residues. V lost 2 bases to trimming and J lost 3 bases, with 13 bases between them. DNA for the CDR3: TGTGCCAGCTCACCAGGACGACGGGGGGCTAATGAAAAACTGTTTTTT. It yields the protein CASSPGRRGANEKLFF.

This clone showed up just a few times. The chain links TRBV7-9 to TRBJ1-4; 10 bases are a match to TRBD1. Trimming took 3 bases from V and 3 from J; bases not matched to a gene: 1. Germline-derived CDR1 and CDR2 are SEHNR and FQNEAQ (reference sequence). The CDR3 sequence is 15 residues long. The CDR3: CASSFGQGANEKLFF. Written as DNA, the CDR3 is TGTGCCAGCAGCTTCGGACAGGGGGCTAATGAAAAACTGTTTTTT. Using reference TRBV7-9 and TRBJ1-4 for the parts outside the CDR3, the full variable domain is DTGVSQNPRHKITKRGQNVTFRCDPISEHNRLYWYRQTLGQGPEFLTYFQNEAQLEKSRLLSDRFSAERPKGSFSTLEIQRTEQGDSAMYLCASSFGQGANEKLFFGSGTQLSVL.

This CDR3 reads CAHASAANEKLFF. The CDR3 bases are TGTGCCCATGCCTCCGCGGCTAATGAAAAACTGTTTTTT. The chain has TRBV7-9 and TRBJ1-4; D remains ambiguous. This CDR3 has 13 amino acids. Germline V gene data show CDR1 as SEHNR and CDR2 as FQNEAQ (reference sequence). Trimming removed 11 bases at V and 3 bases at J, with 13 bases between.

The CDR3 DNA reads as TGTGCCAGCAGTTTTAGGGGACAGTACTACGAGCAGTACTTC. Amino acid sequence: CASSFRGQYYEQYF. This chain links TRBV28 with TRBJ2-7; 7 bases are a match to TRBD1. Germline CDR1 MDHEN, CDR2 SYDVKM. The CDR3 has 14 amino acids. The junction had 5 bases not matched to a gene; V was cut back by 3 bases and J by 3 bases. Full variable domain (missing parts from reference TRBV28 and TRBJ2-7): DVKVTQSSRYLVKRTGEKVFLECVQDMDHENMFWYRQDPGLGLRLIYFSYDVKMKEKGDIPEGYSVSREKKERFSLILESASTNQTSMYLCASSFRGQYYEQYFGPGTRLTVT.

V and J are TRBV7-6 and TRBJ1-6; TRBD1 matches 7 bases. Trimming cost V 5 bases and J 7 bases; bases outside gene matches: 2. Per germline, CDR1 SGHVS and CDR2 FNYEAQ. There are 13 residues in the CDR3. CDR3 amino acids: CASSPTGNSPLHF. The CDR3 nucleotides are TGTGCCAGCAGCCCGACAGGGAATTCACCCCTCCACTTT.

The chain couples TRBV27 to TRBJ1-5; a possible D gene is TRBD1 (5 bases). V shed 3 bases and J shed 7 bases, with 13 bases lying between them. The CDR3 consists of 14 residues. Per the germline V gene, CDR1 is MNHEY and CDR2 is SMNVEV (reference sequence). CDR3 sequence: CASSFTQGGQPQHF. The CDR3 DNA reads TGTGCCAGCAGTTTCACTCAGGGTGGCCAGCCCCAGCATTTT.